The 13 T cell receptor beta chains given below trace back to one sample, sequenced in a study of graft-versus-host responses after intestinal transplantation. The table came from immunoSEQ multiplex PCR; TCRdb's copy has only in-frame clones and leaves some out. The sample yields 100,000 to 130,000 clones, roughly 90% seen once. These receptors have no known antigen. Here the sequenced sample was unstimulated CD4+ T cells sorted from spleen or lymph node cells, taken before transplant. The receptors shown here come from a human donor who was the organ donor for an intestinal transplant.

This CDR3 is CASSLGGTGELFF. DNA of the CDR3: TGTGCCAGCAGCTTAGGGGGCACCGGGGAGCTGTTTTTT. The V gene is TRBV9, the J gene TRBJ2-2, with a weak D call TRBD1 (6 bases). Between the trimmed V and J ends, which lost 4 bases and 4 bases, there was a span of 8 bases. Germline V gene sequence: CDR1 SGDLS, CDR2 YYNGEE. CDR3 length: 13 amino acids.

V usage is TRBV5-6 and J usage is TRBJ1-2; 9 positions agree with TRBD1. This CDR3 contains 14 residues. The V and J ends lost 5 bases and 2 bases, in that order; junction bases with no gene match: 4. Germline V gene data show CDR1 as SGHDT and CDR2 as YYEEEE. CDR3 amino acids: CASRGDRANYGYTF. CDR3 coding DNA: TGTGCCAGCAGGGGGGACAGGGCAAACTATGGCTACACCTTC.

This chain links TRBV9 with TRBJ1-5; the match to TRBD1 covers 7 bases. The CDR3 runs 14 residues. Looked up from germline, CDR1 is SGDLS and CDR2 is YYNGEE. The V and J ends lost 3 bases and 9 bases, in that order; junction bases with no gene match: 9. In DNA, the CDR3 is TGTGCCAGCAGCGCCGACAGGGTTGGTGGGCCCCAGCATTTT. Protein sequence: CASSADRVGGPQHF.

The chain uses TRBV10-1 and TRBJ2-2; D gene ambiguous. The germline gives CDR1 WNHNN, CDR2 SYGVQD (reference sequence). Trimming stripped 5 bases from V and 2 bases from J, with 12 bases between. The CDR3 is 15 amino acids. The chain's CDR3 is CASSPARGNTGELFF. The DNA for the CDR3 is TGCGCCAGCAGTCCGGCGAGAGGTAACACCGGGGAGCTGTTTTTT.

The chain carries TRBV14 and TRBJ1-1; no definite D call. There are 14 residues in the CDR3. V was pared by 0 bases and J by 2 bases, with 7 bases between. Germline V CDR1 and CDR2: SGHDN, FVKESK. The CDR3 protein is CASSQDRANTEAFF. The CDR3 coding sequence is TGTGCCAGCAGCCAAGATCGCGCCAACACTGAAGCTTTCTTT.

This chain joins TRBV28 and TRBJ2-5; 11 bases are a match to TRBD2. The trim removed 5 bases at V and 3 bases at J, leaving 14 bases unmatched. The germline V gene encodes CDR1 MDHEN and CDR2 SYDVKM. This CDR3 has 18 amino acids. The CDR3 bases are TGTGCCAGCAGTCCACGGCTAGCGGGAGGTCAGGAGAAAGAGACCCAGTACTTC. This encodes CASSPRLAGGQEKETQYF. The entire variable domain, with the rest obtained from reference TRBV28 and TRBJ2-5, is as follows: DVKVTQSSRYLVKRTGEKVFLECVQDMDHENMFWYRQDPGLGLRLIYFSYDVKMKEKGDIPEGYSVSREKKERFSLILESASTNQTSMYLCASSPRLAGGQEKETQYFGPGTRLLVL.

The chain combines TRBV5-5 with TRBJ2-1; no clear D gene. The ends were cut back, 3 bases at V and 0 bases at J, with 10 bases in the middle. Germline V gene lookup returns CDR1 SGHKS and CDR2 YYEKEE (reference sequence). CDR3 length: 15 residues. CDR3 sequence (DNA): TGTGCCAGCAGCTCCCAGACGAGCTCCTACAATGAGCAGTTCTTC. Translation gives CASSSQTSSYNEQFF.

V is TRBV7-9 and J is TRBJ2-3; 7 bases match TRBD1. Germline V CDR1 and CDR2: SEHNR, FQNEAQ (reference sequence). This CDR3 has 15 residues. V was clipped by 4 bases and J by 0 bases; unmatched bases: 4. The CDR3 sequence is CASSWGQHSTDTQYF. The CDR3 nucleotides read TGTGCCAGCAGCTGGGGACAGCATAGCACAGATACGCAGTATTTT.

The chain links TRBV30 to TRBJ1-5; D not resolved. V gave up 3 bases and J gave up 3 bases, with 6 bases separating them. Germline loops: CDR1 GTSNPN, CDR2 SVGIG (reference sequence). The CDR3 covers 12 residues. CDR3 coding DNA: TGTGCCTGGAGCACAGTCAATCAGCCCCAGCATTTT. It specifies CAWSTVNQPQHF.

The J gene is TRBJ2-2, the V gene TRBV5-6, with a possible D match to TRBD1 (5 bases). Germline CDR1 is SGHDT and CDR2 is YYEEEE. Trimming removed 2 bases at V and 1 base at J, with 6 bases between. This CDR3 contains 14 residues. This chain's CDR3 is CASSLGQNTGELFF. CDR3 sequence (DNA): TGTGCCAGCAGCTTAGGACAGAACACCGGGGAGCTGTTTTTT.

This clone was seen once. V is TRBV4-1 and J is TRBJ2-2, with 7 bases that match TRBD1. J lost 0 bases, V lost 4 bases, and 8 bases had no gene match. This CDR3 region has 17 residues. Germline V lookup: CDR1 MGHRA, CDR2 YSYEKL. The CDR3 spells CASSPYHTGANTGELFF. The CDR3 bases are TGCGCCAGCAGCCCTTATCATACAGGGGCGAACACCGGGGAGCTGTTTTTT.

The chain employs TRBV4-1 and TRBJ2-1; D unresolved. The CDR3 loop spans 15 amino acids. The V and J ends lost 3 bases and 2 bases respectively, with 11 bases between them. Germline V gives CDR1 MGHRA, CDR2 YSYEKL. CDR3 sequence (DNA): TGCGCCAGCAGCCAGAAAGGGCTAGCCTACAATGAGCAGTTCTTC. Protein product: CASSQKGLAYNEQFF.

The chain uses TRBV7-8 and TRBJ2-1; 8 bases line up with TRBD2. The CDR3 runs to 15 residues. V dropped 6 bases and J dropped 2; count of bases not matched to a gene: 6. Germline V gene sequence: CDR1 SGHVS, CDR2 FQNEAQ. The CDR3 region is CASRFLAGTYNEQFF. As DNA, the CDR3 is TGTGCCAGCAGGTTCTTAGCGGGAACCTACAATGAGCAGTTCTTC.